This T cell receptor (beta chain) was documented in a study of regulatory T cells in long-lasting Graves disease. About this clonotype: Its antigen is unknown.

Researchers made TCR beta libraries by using iRepertoire HTBI primers and running Arm-PCR on CDR3 regions. TCRdb reprocessed the multiplex PCR reads via MiXCR and lists one record per CDR3 protein. The table shows 400,000 to 550,000 distinct CDR3 sequences, with approximately 16% occurring only once. The time point was: newly diagnosed GD, antithyroid drugs for less than 3 months. The TCR library used RNA extracted from PBMCs. In this cohort, patients came from an endocrinology department located in Xi'an, China. Study-wide findings and caveats: There was favoring of TRBV28, TRBJ1-2 and TRBJ2-5 in persistent disease.

The germline V gene encodes CDR1 DFQATT and CDR2 SNEGSKA (reference sequence). V was clipped by 3 bases and J by 5 bases; unmatched bases: 7. This CDR3 is built from 14 residues. The same specimen was also included in a second study, on T cells in Graves' hyperthyroidism and ophthalmopathy. Turning to that study: First-round RT-PCR targeting the TCR CDR3 was performed with the HTBI primer set.

The sequenced sample was peripheral blood mononuclear cells (PBMCs), obtained at new diagnosis, from a patient treated with antithyroid drugs. This sequence joins TRBV20-1 and TRBJ2-3; TRBD1 matches 8 bases. The receptor was derived from a woman younger than 35 with Graves disease. CDR3 loop: CSASLGQGIDTQYF. The CDR3 DNA is TGCAGTGCTAGTTTAGGACAGGGTATAGATACGCAGTATTTT.